This TCR beta chain was found in a study of OX40 agonist ivuxolimab in advanced cancers. General study points: Low clonal expansion, among the lowest seen, marked partial responders at 0.1-3.0 mg/kg. Expanded clones were, on average, more numerous in CD8+ T cells than in CD4+. Within 6 weeks, CD4+ and CD8+ blood T cells expanded clonally at 0.1 to 3.0 mg/kg.

At baseline, cycle 4 day 1, and cycle 7 day 1, blood was sampled. Remarks on this clone: Its specificity is not known.

Data came from immunoSEQ multiplex PCR; TCRdb stores just in-frame clones and leaves some out. The sample carries approximately 24,000 clones, under 80% recorded once. CDR3 length: 14 amino acids. The germline gives CDR1 GTSNPN, CDR2 SVGIG (reference sequence). V gave up 3 bases and J gave up 4 bases; unmatched junction bases: 7. The sequences come from CD4+ or CD8+ T cells sorted from blood, collected in a trial of the OX40 agonist ivuxolimab. This clonotype originated in an adult with an advanced solid tumor such as melanoma, head and neck, liver or kidney cancer. This chain joins TRBV30 and TRBJ2-5; 8 bases are shared with TRBD1. The CDR3 nucleotides read TGTGCCTGGAGCCCCGGACAGGGACGAGAGACCCAGTACTTC. Protein: CAWSPGQGRETQYF.